This T cell receptor (beta chain) was observed in a study of T cell repertoires in cytomegalovirus infection. About the research overall: Selection of CMV epitopes for the study included recently identified HLA-C-restricted and well-studied HLA-B-restricted ones. It was the public TCR beta signatures that indicated both CMV infection and matching HLA type.

This CDR3 has 17 residues. Germline assignment: CDR1 SEHNR and CDR2 FQNEAQ (reference sequence). V shed 5 bases and J shed 1 base, with 18 bases lying between them. One entry per CDR3 protein results from TCRdb running MiXCR on the reads. In the table there are around 300,000 distinct CDR3 sequences, 25% of which are singletons. General study points: Dominating the ex vivo response were TCR beta clonotypes that were CMV-specific and HLA-C-restricted.

This clonotype occurred many times. The antigen is undetermined. The sequences come from cultured PBMCs, collected from culture after CMV antigen stimulation. The chain combines TRBV7-9 with TRBJ2-1, with D perhaps TRBD2 (6 bases). This TCR came from a human donor in good health (CMV status not recorded). Some clones in this sample may be carry-over from other donors' samples. The CDR3 reads CASSPRSAGPSYNEQFF. DNA of the CDR3: TGTGCCAGCAGCCCCCGCTCTGCGGGGCCGTCCTACAATGAGCAGTTCTTC.